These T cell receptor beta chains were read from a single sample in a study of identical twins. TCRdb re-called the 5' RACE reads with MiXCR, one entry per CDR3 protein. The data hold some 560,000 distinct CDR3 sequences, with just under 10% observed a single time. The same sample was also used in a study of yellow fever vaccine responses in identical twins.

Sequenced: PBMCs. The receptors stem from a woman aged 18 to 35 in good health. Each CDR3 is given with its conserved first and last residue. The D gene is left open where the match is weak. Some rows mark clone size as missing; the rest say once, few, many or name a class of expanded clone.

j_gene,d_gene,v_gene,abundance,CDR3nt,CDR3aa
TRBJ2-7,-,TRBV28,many,TGTGCCAGCAGTTTCGGACAGGGCGGGAGGTACGAGCAGTACTTC,CASSFGQGGRYEQYF
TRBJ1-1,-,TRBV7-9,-,TGTGCCAGCAGCTGGGAAAGGGGTTTCTTT,CASSWERGFF
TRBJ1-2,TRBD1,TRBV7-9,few,TGTGCCAGCAGCAGCGGGACGACAGGGGGCATCTATGGCTACACCTTC,CASSSGTTGGIYGYTF
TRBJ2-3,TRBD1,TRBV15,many,TGTGCCACCAGCCCTCCGGGACAGGGTCCAGATACGCAGTATTTT,CATSPPGQGPDTQYF
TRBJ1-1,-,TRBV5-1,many,TGCGCCAGCAGCTTGCTGAGTAGCAACACTGAAGCTTTCTTT,CASSLLSSNTEAFF
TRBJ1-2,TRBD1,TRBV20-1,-,TGCAGTGCTAGGAACAGGGGGCTGAACTATGGCTACACCTTC,CSARNRGLNYGYTF
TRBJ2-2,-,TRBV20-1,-,TGCAGTGCGAACCCCGGACTGAACACCGGGGAGCTGTTTTTT,CSANPGLNTGELFF
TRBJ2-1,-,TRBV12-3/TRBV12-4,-,TGTGCCAGCAGCTGGGGAGGCGGGGCCGGGGGTGAGCAGTTCTTC,CASSWGGGAGGEQFF
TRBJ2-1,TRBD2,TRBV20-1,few,TGCAGTGCTAGAGACCCAAAAGCGGGAGCCCAGAATGAGCAGTTCTTC,CSARDPKAGAQNEQFF
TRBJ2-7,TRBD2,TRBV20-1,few,TGCAGTGCTCGTACACCGGGACTAGCGGGAGTGTCCTACGAGCAGTACTTC,CSARTPGLAGVSYEQYF
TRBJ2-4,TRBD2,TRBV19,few,TGTGCCAGTTGGGGGGGAAAAAACATTCAGTACTTC,CASWGGKNIQYF
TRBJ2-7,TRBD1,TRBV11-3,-,TGTGCCAGCAGCTTTCGGATAGTGACAGGGACCTACGAGCAGTACTTC,CASSFRIVTGTYEQYF
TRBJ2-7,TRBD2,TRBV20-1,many,TGCAGTGCTAGAGATACTAGCGGGAGATCATCAAAAACCTACGAGCAGTACTTC,CSARDTSGRSSKTYEQYF
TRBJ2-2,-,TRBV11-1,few,TGTGCCAGCAGCTTTTCGGTACAAATCAGGGCCCCCACCGGGGAGCTGTTTTTT,CASSFSVQIRAPTGELFF
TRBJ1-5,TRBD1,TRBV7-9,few,TGTGCCAGCAGCCCCGGGACAGGGATAGATCAGCCCCAGCATTTT,CASSPGTGIDQPQHF
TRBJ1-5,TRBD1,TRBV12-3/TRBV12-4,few,TGTGCCAGCAGTCTCCAGGGACAGGGGATACAGCCCCAGCATTTT,CASSLQGQGIQPQHF
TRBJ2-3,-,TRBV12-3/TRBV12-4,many,TGTGCCAGCAGTCCAAACAGGGTCAAGGCAGATACGCAGTATTTT,CASSPNRVKADTQYF
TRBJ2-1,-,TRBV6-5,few,TGTGCCAGCAGTTACTCGCAGGGCCGTCATGAGCAGTTCTTC,CASSYSQGRHEQFF
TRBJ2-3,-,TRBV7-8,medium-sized,TGTGCCAGCAGCTTTACCCTAGGATACACTAGCACAGATACGCAGTATTTT,CASSFTLGYTSTDTQYF
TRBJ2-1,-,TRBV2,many,TGTGCCAGCAGCCTCCACTCGTACAATGAGCAGTTCTTC,CASSLHSYNEQFF
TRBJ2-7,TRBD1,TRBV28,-,TGTGCCAGCAGTTATACGGGACAGAGGTACGAGCAGTACTTC,CASSYTGQRYEQYF
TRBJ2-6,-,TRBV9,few,TGTGCCAGCAGCGTAGCCCTTTCTGGGGCCAACGTCCTGACTTTC,CASSVALSGANVLTF
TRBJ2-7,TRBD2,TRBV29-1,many,TGCAGCGTCCCCCTGGGGGGGGACCCCTACGAGCAGTACTTC,CSVPLGGDPYEQYF
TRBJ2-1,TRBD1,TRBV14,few,TGTGCCAGCAGCCAAGTGGGGCAGGGGGCCTACAATGAGCAGTTCTTC,CASSQVGQGAYNEQFF
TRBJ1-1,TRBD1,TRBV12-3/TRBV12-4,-,TGTGCCAGCAGTTTAGCGACAGGGGCGAACACTGAAGCTTTCTTT,CASSLATGANTEAFF
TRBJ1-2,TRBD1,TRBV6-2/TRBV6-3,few,TGTGCCAGCAGGGGAGACAGGGGAACTAACTATGGCTACACCTTC,CASRGDRGTNYGYTF
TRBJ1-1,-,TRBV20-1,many,TGCAGTGCTAGAGTTCGGGACGTGAACACTGAAGCTTTCTTT,CSARVRDVNTEAFF